What follows are 15 T cell receptor beta chains derived from one specimen sequenced in a study of shared clonotypes between healthy human individuals. Only in-frame clones appear in the TCRdb table, and some are missing; sequencing was by immunoSEQ multiplex PCR. The top ten hold about 0.37% of the sample, which has a few million clones, over 90% seen once. Sequenced: naive CD4+ T cells from PBMCs. As for subset: CD45RA+ positively selected. These receptors all stem from a man aged 18 to 30 in good health. Some clones in this sample may be carry-over from other donors' samples.

The CDR3 is CASRAAGRFSEQYF. In DNA, the CDR3 is TGTGCCAGCCGAGCGGCGGGACGGTTCTCCGAGCAGTACTTC. The gene calls are TRBV27 and TRBJ2-7, with D possibly being TRBD2 (6 bases). CDR1 and CDR2 (germline): MNHEY, SMNVEV (reference sequence). The CDR3 totals 14 residues. V was trimmed by 8 bases and J by 6 bases, leaving 20 bases between them.

The chain has TRBV2 and TRBJ1-1, with 8 bases aligning to TRBD1. Looked up from germline, CDR1 is SNHLY and CDR2 is FYNNEI. The V gene end was trimmed by 2 bases and the J gene end by 4 bases; junction bases not matched to a gene: 6. The CDR3 runs 15 residues. The DNA for the CDR3 is TGTGCCAGCAGTGAAAGTGGACAGGGAGGCACTGAAGCTTTCTTT. It specifies CASSESGQGGTEAFF.

The chain joins TRBV6-1 to TRBJ1-5; no definite D call. Looked up from germline, CDR1 is MNHNS and CDR2 is SASEGT. The CDR3 sequence is 15 residues long. The germline V and J ends were trimmed by 0 bases and 3 bases, with 9 bases remaining between them. The CDR3 DNA sequence: TGTGCCAGCAGTGAAGCGCACAGCTTCAATCAGCCCCAGCATTTT. Translated, it gives CASSEAHSFNQPQHF.

A word on this clone: This sample includes further DNA sequences coding for the same CDR3. This chain links TRBV5-4 with TRBJ2-2, with TRBD2 as a possible D gene (5 bases). Looked up from germline, CDR1 is SGHNT and CDR2 is YYREEE (reference sequence). V lost 2 bases to trimming and J lost 1 base, with 9 bases between them. This CDR3 contains 15 residues. DNA for the CDR3: TGTGCCAGCAGCTTCGGACGGGGGAACACCGGGGAGCTGTTTTTT. This translates into CASSFGRGNTGELFF.

This clone is a singleton in its sample. V gene TRBV28 combines with J gene TRBJ1-4, with D possibly TRBD1 on 6 matching bases. Trimming removed 3 bases at V and 8 bases at J, with 19 bases between. This CDR3 has 16 amino acids. Germline V CDR1 and CDR2: MDHEN, SYDVKM. The CDR3 loop reads CASSLVGRTDLEKLFF. In DNA form, the CDR3 reads TGTGCCAGCAGTTTGGTGGGAAGGACAGACCTGGAAAAACTGTTTTTT.

The V call is TRBV6-1, the J call TRBJ1-3, with D tentatively TRBD1 (5 bases). CDR3 length: 16 amino acids. Per the germline V gene, CDR1 is MNHNS and CDR2 is SASEGT. Trimming shortened V by 1 base and J by 2 bases, and 12 bases separated the two germline ends. The CDR3 here is CASSEVRGETGNTIYF. The CDR3 DNA reads TGTGCCAGCAGTGAAGTCCGGGGCGAAACTGGAAACACCATATATTTT.

The gene calls are TRBV6-1 and TRBJ2-2; D is perhaps TRBD1 or TRBD2 (5 bases each). Germline lookup yields CDR1 MNHNS and CDR2 SASEGT. This CDR3 has 16 residues. V lost 3 bases, J lost 6 bases, and 17 bases lay in between. Written as DNA, the CDR3 is TGTGCCAGCAGTGACATTGGGACCGCCGGATCCGGGGAGCTGTTTTTT. Translating gives CASSDIGTAGSGELFF.

The J gene is TRBJ2-7, the V gene TRBV4-1; D is tentatively TRBD1 or TRBD2 (6 bases each). V was shortened by 8 bases and J by 3 bases, with 14 bases between the two germline ends. CDR1 is MGHRA and CDR2 is YSYEKL in the germline V gene. The CDR3 has 13 residues. The DNA for the CDR3 is TGCGCCAGCTCTCGGGGGCAGATCTACGAGCAGTACTTC. Its protein product is CASSRGQIYEQYF.

This clone was detected a few times. The chain combines TRBV6-5 with TRBJ2-7; 12 bases fit TRBD2. Trimming took 4 bases from V and 3 from J; bases not matched to a gene: 4. CDR1 and CDR2 from the germline V gene are MNHEY and SVGAGI. This CDR3 is built from 15 residues. CDR3 DNA sequence: TGTGCCAGCAGTTCCGGGACTAGCGGGCTCTACGAGCAGTACTTC. Its protein is CASSSGTSGLYEQYF.

With regard to this clone: Other DNA sequences of this sample code for an identical CDR3. The rearrangement joins TRBV19 to TRBJ1-5; D gene ambiguous. With 3 bases removed from V and 2 bases from J, the gap between germline ends came to 8 bases. The CDR3 totals 14 residues. Germline lookup yields CDR1 LNHDA and CDR2 SQIVND (reference sequence). Here the CDR3 reads CASSISGGNQPQHF. CDR3 DNA: TGTGCCAGTAGTATTAGTGGGGGCAATCAGCCCCAGCATTTT.

Details on this clone: The sample contains more than one DNA sequence encoding this CDR3. This chain uses TRBV5-1 with TRBJ2-1; 7 bases map to TRBD1. V shed 2 bases and J 0 bases; nucleotides not matched to a gene: 2. Germline-derived CDR1 and CDR2 are SGHRS and YFSETQ. CDR3 size: 15 residues. In DNA form, the CDR3 reads TGCGCCAGCAGCTTACAGGGGAGCTCCTACAATGAGCAGTTCTTC. Protein: CASSLQGSSYNEQFF.

The V call is TRBV11-2, the J call TRBJ2-1; a weak D match, TRBD2 (6 bases). The V end was cut by 4 bases, the J end by 7 bases, with 8 bases between. CDR3 length: 12 amino acids. Germline V lookup: CDR1 SGHAT, CDR2 FQNNGV. CDR3 DNA sequence: TGTGCCAGCAGCTCTGGGAGGAATGAGCAGTTCTTC. It codes for CASSSGRNEQFF. Based on the CDR3 plus reference TRBV11-2 and TRBJ2-1, the full variable domain is EAGVAQSPRYKIIEKRQSVAFWCNPISGHATLYWYQQILGQGPKLLIQFQNNGVVDDSQLPKDRFSAERLKGVDSTLKIQPAKLEDSAVYLCASSSGRNEQFFGPGTRLTVL.

The chain couples TRBV5-4 to TRBJ1-1; perhaps TRBD1 as D (5 bases). The germline gives CDR1 SGHNT, CDR2 YYREEE (reference sequence). V shed 6 bases and J shed 7 bases, with 22 bases lying between them. The CDR3 has 15 residues. In nucleotides, the CDR3 is TGTGCCAGCATAGCCCATGGGGGTCCTGATGGTGAAGCTTTCTTT. It yields the protein CASIAHGGPDGEAFF.

The rearrangement links TRBV5-5 to TRBJ2-5; D might be TRBD2 (5 bases). Germline CDR1 is SGHKS and CDR2 is YYEKEE (reference sequence). Trimming pared 3 bases from V and 2 bases from J, leaving 14 bases between. The CDR3 consists of 15 residues. The CDR3 protein is CASSYNTGSQETQYF. CDR3 sequence (DNA): TGTGCCAGCAGCTACAATACGGGGTCACAAGAGACCCAGTACTTC. The full variable domain, with the rest looked up from reference TRBV5-5 and TRBJ2-5, is DAGVTQSPTHLIKTRGQQVTLRCSPISGHKSVSWYQQVLGQGPQFIFQYYEKEERGRGNFPDRFSARQFPNYSSELNVNALLLGDSALYLCASSYNTGSQETQYFGPGTRLLVL.

The chain recombines TRBV21-1 with TRBJ2-5; TRBD2, the table's D call, lacks a check against the DNA. TRBV21-1 is termed a pseudogene. This CDR3 is 14 amino acids long. CDR3 nucleotides: TGTGCCCGAGGTGCGGGCAGCCCCGAAGAGACCCAGTACTTC. Its protein is CARGAGSPEETQYF.